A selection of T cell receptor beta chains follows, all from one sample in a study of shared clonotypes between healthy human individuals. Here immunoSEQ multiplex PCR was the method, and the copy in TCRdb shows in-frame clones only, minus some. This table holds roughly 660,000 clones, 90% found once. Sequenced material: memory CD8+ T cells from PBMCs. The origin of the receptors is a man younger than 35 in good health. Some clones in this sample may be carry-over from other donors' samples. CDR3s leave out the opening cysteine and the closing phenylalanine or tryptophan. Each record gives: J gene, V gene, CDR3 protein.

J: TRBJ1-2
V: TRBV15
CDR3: ATSRRYGPSLAYGYT

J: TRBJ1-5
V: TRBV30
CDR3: AWSVGRAGTNQPQH

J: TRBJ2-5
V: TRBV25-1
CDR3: ASGTTRGPTQETQY

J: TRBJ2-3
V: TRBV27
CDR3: ASSFQGALSTDTQY

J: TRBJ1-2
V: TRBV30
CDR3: AWSVEDRYGYT

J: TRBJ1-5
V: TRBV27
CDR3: ASSPVAGANQPQH

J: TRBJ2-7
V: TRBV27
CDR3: ASSLLGVADSYEQY

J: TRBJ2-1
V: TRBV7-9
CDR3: ASEKPAGTSPWYNEQF

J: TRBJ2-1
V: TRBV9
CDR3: ASSLLGGSSYNEQF

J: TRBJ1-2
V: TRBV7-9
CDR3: ASSSWGRGAYGYT

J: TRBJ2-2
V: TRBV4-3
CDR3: ASSQEPTGELF

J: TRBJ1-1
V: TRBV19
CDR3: ASSPRGWNTEAF

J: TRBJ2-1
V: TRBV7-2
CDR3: ASSVLAGLYNEQF

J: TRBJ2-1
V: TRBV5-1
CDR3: ASSLDGPRVGEQF

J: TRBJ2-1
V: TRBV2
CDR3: ASFRRNNEQF

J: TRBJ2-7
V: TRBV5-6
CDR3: ASSSAGTGNYEQY

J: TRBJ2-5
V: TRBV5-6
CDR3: ASSLDLPGETQY

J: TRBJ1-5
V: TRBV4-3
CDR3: ASSQRLGQFNQPQH

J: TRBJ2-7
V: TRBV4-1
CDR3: ASSPRLAGLPYEQY

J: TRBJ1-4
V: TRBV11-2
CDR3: ASSTRDGGGKLF

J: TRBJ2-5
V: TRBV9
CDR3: ASSAGLAGWETQY

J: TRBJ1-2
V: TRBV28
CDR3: ASSPGTRPNYGYT

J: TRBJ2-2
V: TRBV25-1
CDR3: ASSRQGGELF

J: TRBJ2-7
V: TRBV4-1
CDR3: ASSQDPGTSSYEQY

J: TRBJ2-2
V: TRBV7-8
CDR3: ASSQARTANTGELF

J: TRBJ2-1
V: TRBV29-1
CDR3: SGTPGQYNEQF

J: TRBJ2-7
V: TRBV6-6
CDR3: ASRGGTEVPYEQY

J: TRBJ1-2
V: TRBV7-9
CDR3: ASSRNRGSDYGYT

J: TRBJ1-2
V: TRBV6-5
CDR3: ASSYSWTGGRYP

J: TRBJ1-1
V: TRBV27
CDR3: ASSFRQNVLNTEAF

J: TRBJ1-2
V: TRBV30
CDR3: AWRAVQEGYRYT

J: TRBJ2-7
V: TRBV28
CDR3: ASSWAGTDEQY

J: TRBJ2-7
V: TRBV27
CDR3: ASSPRQGASYEQY

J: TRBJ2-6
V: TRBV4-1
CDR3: ASSQRTGTEFYSGANVLT

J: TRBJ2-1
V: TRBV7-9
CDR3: ASSETWAGGYNEQF

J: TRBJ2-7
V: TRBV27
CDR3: ASRAGIRISIDEQY

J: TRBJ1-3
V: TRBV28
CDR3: ASSLSGRAGNTIY

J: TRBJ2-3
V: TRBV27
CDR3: ASSFWTKQPTDTQY